The clone carrying this TCR beta chain has only a few counts. These data come from a study of blood T cell repertoires in COVID-19. Source study methods: The assay estimated nucleated cells by amplifying reference gene primers. The protocol was immunoSEQ multiplex PCR, while the TCRdb copy is restricted to in-frame clones and leaves out a portion. V and J calls and clone size are those listed in that table; D and trimming were worked out from the DNA. This sample carries tens of thousands of clones, around 80% of them seen once, and the ten largest clones take roughly 13%. The CDR3 sequence is 15 residues long. The V gene's germline CDR1 is SGHRS and CDR2 YFSETQ. Trimming at V came to 1 base and at J to 5 bases, leaving 8 bases not matched to a gene.

The sample comprised peripheral blood. This clonotype originated in a woman older than 75 with acute or convalescent COVID-19. The gene calls are TRBV5-1 and TRBJ2-5; 7 nucleotides line up with TRBD1. DNA of the CDR3: TGCGCCAGCAGCTTGAATATAGGGGGCAGGGAGACCCAGTACTTC. Protein: CASSLNIGGRETQYF.